This T cell receptor beta chain was sequenced for a study of T-cell reconstitution after alpha-beta-depleted transplantation in children. TCRbeta library construction was performed incorporating unique molecular identifiers. TCRdb reprocessed the PCR reads with MiXCR, giving one entry per CDR3 protein. The data show about 72,000 distinct CDR3 sequences, with 6% to 8.5% seen just once and 2% to 3% held by the top ten. Trimming took 3 bases from V and 1 from J; bases not matched to a gene: 5. The germline V gene has CDR1 WSHSY and CDR2 SAAADI. CDR3 length: 15 amino acids. The source is a human donor who donated a stem cell graft to a child with acute lymphoblastic leukemia. The V and J genes are TRBV10-2 and TRBJ2-5; TRBD1 matches at 7 bases. This specimen consisted of PBMCs from the stem cell graft donor, obtained from the stem cell graft. The CDR3 here is CASSDPDRAQETQYF. DNA for the CDR3: TGCGCCAGCAGTGACCCTGACAGGGCCCAAGAGACCCAGTACTTC.